What follows describes a single TCR beta chain. Its specificity is not known. For each CDR3 protein, TCRdb gives one entry from its re-call of the 5' RACE reads, without DNA. In all, the sample yields about 260,000 distinct CDR3 sequences. The germline gives CDR1 SGHAT, CDR2 FQNNGV. This CDR3 contains 16 residues. The data are from a study of T cells expressing NK-cell markers. The overall study: Beta-chain profiling covered CD3+CD56+NKG2C+, CD3+CD56+NKG2C- and CD3+CD56-NKG2C+ sorted subsets. Seropositivity for HCMV was found in seven of the eight sequenced donors, with one seronegative. Study-wide findings and caveats: For a few donors, these clonotypes were likewise the leading ones in the CD3+CD56-NKG2C+ fraction.

The sequenced sample consisted of blood T cells: a sorted CD56 or NKG2C T cell subset, CD4+ or CD8+ T cells, or bulk PBMC T cells (not recorded which). The source of this sequence is a woman aged 18-70 years in good health. J is TRBJ1-2 and V is TRBV11-2; without DNA, the TCRdb call of TRBD1 cannot be checked. The CDR3 reads CASSLDSARKSYGYTF.